Each of the 15 T cell receptor beta chains below was sequenced from the same sample in a study of identical twins. One entry per CDR3 protein results from TCRdb running MiXCR on the 5' RACE reads. Here the sample spans a few hundred thousand distinct CDR3 sequences, about 8.9% being singletons. The data were also submitted as part of a second study, on yellow fever vaccine responses in identical twins.

Sequences were obtained from memory (CD45RO+) T cells sorted from blood. Every receptor here comes from a woman younger than 30 in good health.

This clonotype appeared many times. V gene TRBV5-1 combines with J gene TRBJ2-1, with 8 bases matching TRBD2. With 7 bases clipped from V and 4 bases from J, the junction kept 7 bases outside the gene matches. Germline-derived CDR1 and CDR2 are SGHRS and YFSETQ. This CDR3 has 14 residues. CDR3: CASGNGGGYNEQFF. The CDR3 nucleotides read TGCGCCAGCGGCAACGGGGGGGGGTACAATGAGCAGTTCTTC.

This clonotype was seen a handful of times. The chain uses TRBV12-3 or TRBV12-4 and TRBJ1-1; 9 nucleotides align to TRBD1. CDR3 size: 15 residues. V lost 5 bases, J lost 7 bases, and 11 bases stayed unmatched. CDR3: CASSHRQGGINEAFF. In DNA, the CDR3 is TGTGCCAGCAGTCACAGACAGGGGGGAATTAATGAAGCTTTCTTT.

This clonotype has a handful of counts. V and J are TRBV4-1 and TRBJ2-7; 11 positions agree with TRBD2. Losses at the gene ends were 0 bases for V and 4 bases for J; bases not matched to a gene: 11. The CDR3 has 18 amino acids. The germline gives CDR1 MGHRA, CDR2 YSYEKL. The CDR3 protein is CASSQDPTFTSGSYEQYF. CDR3 nucleotide sequence: TGCGCCAGCAGCCAAGATCCTACCTTTACTAGCGGGAGTTACGAGCAGTACTTC.

The chain combines TRBV4-1 with TRBJ2-7, with D possibly being TRBD2 (6 bases). V was pared by 0 bases and J by 4 bases, with 13 bases between. Per the germline V gene, CDR1 is MGHRA and CDR2 is YSYEKL. This CDR3 contains 15 residues. The CDR3 protein is CASSQDFAGRYEQYF. The CDR3 bases are TGCGCCAGCAGCCAAGATTTTGCGGGAAGGTACGAGCAGTACTTC.

This clonotype was seen a handful of times. The rearrangement joins TRBV15 to TRBJ1-4, with a weak D call TRBD1 (5 bases). The CDR3 contains 16 residues. The germline V gene has CDR1 LNHNV and CDR2 YYDKDF (reference sequence). Trimming removed 0 bases at V and 11 bases at J, with 19 bases between. The CDR3: CATSRDSVGGLAKLFF. The CDR3, as DNA: TGTGCCACCAGCAGAGATTCAGTGGGGGGATTGGCGAAACTGTTTTTT.

This clonotype was detected many times. The chain couples TRBV5-6 to TRBJ1-2, with 7 bases matching TRBD1. Germline CDR1 is SGHDT and CDR2 is YYEEEE. V was pared by 4 bases and J by 4 bases, with 7 bases of the junction left unmatched. The CDR3 consists of 14 residues. The chain's CDR3 is CASSPAGQLYGYTF. In nucleotides, the CDR3 is TGTGCCAGCAGCCCCGCGGGACAGCTCTATGGCTACACCTTC. Drawing the rest from reference TRBV5-6 and TRBJ1-2, the complete variable domain is DAGVTQSPTHLIKTRGQQVTLRCSPKSGHDTVSWYQQALGQGPQFIFQYYEEEERQRGNFPDRFSGHQFPNYSSELNVNALLLGDSALYLCASSPAGQLYGYTFGSGTRLTVV.

This clonotype was seen at least ten times. The rearrangement links TRBV19 to TRBJ1-1, with D possibly being TRBD1 (5 bases). The CDR3 runs 14 residues. The V end lost 8 bases, the J end lost 1 base, and 14 bases lay between the germline ends. The V gene's germline CDR1 is LNHDA and CDR2 SQIVND (reference sequence). CDR3 loop: CASGRGGTNTEAFF. DNA for the CDR3: TGTGCCAGTGGCCGGGGAGGGACGAACACTGAAGCTTTCTTT.

This clonotype has more than one count but fewer than ten. This rearrangement joins TRBV25-1 to TRBJ2-7; TRBD2 is a possible D gene (5 bases). There are 15 residues in the CDR3. V was shortened by 1 base and J by 6 bases, with 16 bases between the two germline ends. The germline V gene encodes CDR1 MGHDK and CDR2 SYGVNS. The CDR3 protein is CASSESVTGSGEQYF. For the CDR3, the DNA is TGTGCCAGCAGTGAATCTGTCACGGGGTCAGGCGAGCAGTACTTC.

At least ten counts were recorded for this clonotype. This rearrangement joins TRBV20-1 to TRBJ2-5; D gene uncertain. CDR3 length: 13 residues. The germline gives CDR1 DFQATT, CDR2 SNEGSKA (reference sequence). Between the trimmed V and J ends, which lost 1 base and 4 bases, there was a span of 10 bases. The CDR3 is CSARVAPPETQYF. DNA of the CDR3: TGCAGTGCTAGAGTTGCCCCCCCAGAGACCCAGTACTTC.

This clonotype was counted many times. The V call is TRBV3-1, the J call TRBJ1-6; D not resolved. Trimming removed 2 bases at V and 6 bases at J, with 26 bases between. The CDR3 is 20 amino acids. CDR1 and CDR2 (germline): LGHDT, YNNKEL (reference sequence). CDR3 nucleotide sequence: TGTGCCAGCAGCCAATCCAGCCTGCGGTCCAGGTCCAACTTTAATTCACCCCTCCACTTT. This encodes CASSQSSLRSRSNFNSPLHF.

The chain recombines TRBV5-5 with TRBJ2-3; maybe TRBD2 (5 bases). V lost 5 bases and J 0 bases, leaving 13 bases between the germline ends. CDR1 is SGHKS and CDR2 is YYEKEE in the germline V gene (reference sequence). The CDR3 covers 15 residues. CDR3 protein: CASRKERESTDTQYF. CDR3 DNA sequence: TGTGCCAGCAGGAAGGAAAGGGAGAGCACAGATACGCAGTATTTT.

This clonotype was seen a few times. The V call is TRBV2, the J call TRBJ2-1, with 9 positions matching TRBD1. The germline CDR1 and CDR2 sequences are SNHLY and FYNNEI. The J segment lost 8 bases and the V segment lost 4 bases, leaving 6 bases of the junction unmatched. The length of the CDR3 is 14 residues. CDR3 region: CASSGQGESDEQFF. For the CDR3, the DNA is TGTGCCAGCAGTGGACAGGGGGAGAGCGATGAGCAGTTCTTC.

A remark on this clonotype: An end of the junction does not agree with germline; a read error may underlie this. The genes are TRBV7-9 and TRBJ2-1; 7 positions agree with TRBD2. The CDR3 contains 15 residues. Germline V gene data show CDR1 as SEHNR and CDR2 as FQNEAQ (reference sequence). The CDR3 region has the DNA TGTTCCAGCAGCCTTAATCTAGCGGCTTACAATGAGCAGTTCTTC. Its translation: CSSSLNLAAYNEQFF.

The V and J genes are TRBV6-5 and TRBJ1-1, with 10 bases that match TRBD1. The CDR3 covers 17 residues. The J segment lost 6 bases and the V segment lost 2 bases, leaving 12 bases of the junction unmatched. Germline CDR1 and CDR2: MNHEY and SVGAGI. The CDR3 reads CASSYGALGQGIAEAFF. For the CDR3, the DNA is TGTGCCAGCAGTTACGGAGCCTTGGGACAGGGGATAGCTGAAGCTTTCTTT.

This clonotype came up many times. The V gene is TRBV28, the J gene TRBJ2-5, with D possibly called TRBD1 or TRBD2 (5 bases each). CDR3 length: 14 amino acids. V was pared by 5 bases and J by 2 bases, with 12 bases between. Germline V lookup: CDR1 MDHEN, CDR2 SYDVKM. The CDR3 nucleotides are TGTGCCAGCAGTCTCCCCGGGGCTCAAGAGACCCAGTACTTC. Encoded protein: CASSLPGAQETQYF.